This paragraph covers one TCR beta chain sequence. Its target is unknown. This sample was included in a study of CD8+ T cells in alopecia areata. Whole-study context: Once tofacitinib had been taken for 6 to 18 months, 6 months off drug followed. Scalp area affected, as a percentage, set the severity score of treated patients. Broader study findings: Scalp sample data also include resident alphabeta T cells from normal skin.

Treatment described: oral pan-JAK inhibitor, 5-10 mg twice daily. Sequencing used cDNA as its template, made by extracting RNA and reverse transcribing it. Here immunoSEQ multiplex PCR was the method, and the copy in TCRdb shows in-frame clones only, minus some. The repertoire includes approximately 210,000 clones, 40% to 55% of them detected once, and around 2.8% sits in the top ten. The V and J ends lost 0 bases and 8 bases respectively, with 8 bases between them. There are 13 residues in the CDR3. CDR1 and CDR2 (germline): LNHDA, SQIVND (reference sequence). The chain is built from TRBV19 and TRBJ1-5; D unresolved. This sequence originates from a human donor with alopecia areata. Sequenced material: CD4+ T cells sorted from blood, taken at approximately week 37, from a patient treated with tofacitinib. The CDR3 is CASSIDLEKPQHF. CDR3 DNA: TGTGCCAGTAGTATAGATCTAGAAAAGCCCCAGCATTTT.